Shown below are 27 T cell receptor beta chains from a single sample sequenced in a study of cytomegalovirus exposure and HLA in healthy donors. The PCR used 60 Vbeta and 13 Jbeta primers. TCRdb's copy holds only in-frame clones and misses some; the assay was immunoSEQ multiplex PCR. Found here are tens of thousands of clones, about three quarters of them singletons; the top ten hold around 4.3%. The sample comprised PBMCs. The origin of the receptors is a woman in her forties in good health and CMV-seropositive.

The chain links TRBV19 to TRBJ1-1, with 7 bases that match TRBD1. Germline loops: CDR1 LNHDA, CDR2 SQIVND (reference sequence). J lost 3 bases, V lost 8 bases, and 3 bases had no gene match. CDR3 length: 12 residues. The CDR3 region is CASRDRHTEAFF. In DNA form, the CDR3 reads TGTGCCAGTCGGGACAGACACACTGAAGCTTTCTTT.

The V and J genes are TRBV7-2 and TRBJ2-5, with D possibly TRBD2 on 5 matching bases. Germline lookup yields CDR1 SGHTA and CDR2 FQGNSA. CDR3 length: 13 amino acids. Trimming stripped 1 base from V and 4 bases from J, with 7 bases between. The CDR3 DNA sequence: TGTGCCAGCAGCTTAGGACTACGAGAGACCCAGTACTTC. Its protein product is CASSLGLRETQYF.

This clone has ten or more counts. The rearrangement uses TRBV4-3 and TRBJ1-4, with 8 positions matching TRBD1. The CDR3 length is 16 residues. The ends lost 2 bases at V and 6 bases at J; junction bases unmatched: 8. Germline V gene sequence: CDR1 LGHNA, CDR2 YSLEER. The CDR3 nucleotides read TGCGCCAGCAGCCAACTCTTTCAACAGGGGGATGAAAAACTGTTTTTT. The encoded protein is CASSQLFQQGDEKLFF.

V gene TRBV25-1 combines with J gene TRBJ1-2; D not resolved. CDR1 and CDR2 (germline): MGHDK, SYGVNS. CDR3 size: 16 residues. Trimming took 3 bases from V and 0 from J, leaving 14 bases between them. This CDR3 reads CASSDWQILSNYGYTF. The CDR3, as DNA: TGTGCCAGCAGTGATTGGCAGATTCTTTCTAACTATGGCTACACCTTC.

The chain uses TRBV6-6 and TRBJ2-1, with D tentatively TRBD1 (7 bases). CDR3 length: 15 residues. V was shortened by 5 bases and J by 5 bases, with 16 bases between the two germline ends. CDR1 is MNHNY and CDR2 is SVGAGI in the germline V gene (reference sequence). The CDR3 DNA reads as TGTGCCAGCAGTCCAGGAGGGGGCCAGGACAATGAGCAGTTCTTC. It codes for CASSPGGGQDNEQFF.

This sequence joins TRBV7-2 and TRBJ2-5, with TRBD2 matching over 7 bases. The better agreement between TRBJ2-7 and the DNA end casts doubt on the J call. This CDR3 has 15 amino acids. Germline CDR1 reads SGHTA; CDR2 reads FQGNSA. The CDR3 sequence is CASSFDSGNSYEQYF. The DNA for the CDR3 is TGTGCCAGCAGCTTTGACAGCGGGAACTCCTACGAGCAGTACTTC.

The table lists this clone with a few counts. This sequence joins TRBV7-3 and TRBJ2-3; TRBD2 is a possible D gene (5 bases). CDR1 SGHTA and CDR2 FQGTGA come from the germline V gene. The ends were cut back, 5 bases at V and 3 bases at J, with 18 bases in the middle. This CDR3 has 16 residues. CDR3 in DNA: TGTGCCAGCAGCCGGGGTGTCCCCCCGGAAACAGATACGCAGTATTTT. Translating it yields CASSRGVPPETDTQYF.

The chain joins TRBV5-1 to TRBJ2-3, with 7 bases fitting TRBD2. CDR1 and CDR2 from the germline V gene are SGHRS and YFSETQ. The CDR3 is 14 residues long. The V segment lost 6 bases and the J segment 0 bases; nucleotides outside the gene matches: 4. The CDR3 loop reads CASTTGGSTDTQYF. CDR3 nucleotides: TGCGCCAGCACGACGGGAGGTAGCACAGATACGCAGTATTTT. The entire variable domain, with the rest obtained from reference TRBV5-1 and TRBJ2-3, is as follows: KAGVTQTPRYLIKTRGQQVTLSCSPISGHRSVSWYQQTPGQGLQFLFEYFSETQRNKGNFPGRFSGRQFSNSRSEMNVSTLELGDSALYLCASTTGGSTDTQYFGPGTRLTVL.

V usage is TRBV5-8 and J usage is TRBJ1-5, with unresolved D. Germline V lookup: CDR1 SGHTS, CDR2 YDEGEE. V was trimmed by 0 bases and J by 11 bases, leaving 18 bases between them. This CDR3 has 15 amino acids. The CDR3 nucleotides read TGTGCCAGCAGCTTGGTATGGGAAAGCGGCCGGTCCCAGCATTTT. This encodes CASSLVWESGRSQHF.

V gene TRBV18 combines with J gene TRBJ2-5, with 9 bases lining up with TRBD1. Germline V CDR1 and CDR2: KGHSH, LQKENI. The J segment lost 5 bases and the V segment lost 3 bases, leaving 4 bases of the junction unmatched. CDR3 length: 14 residues. CDR3 sequence: CASSPRTGVETQYF. CDR3 DNA sequence: TGTGCCAGCTCACCTAGGACAGGGGTCGAGACCCAGTACTTC.

The chain carries TRBV9 and TRBJ2-1, with TRBD2 as a possible D gene (5 bases). The germline V and J ends were trimmed by 6 bases and 9 bases, with 22 bases remaining between them. This CDR3 region has 15 residues. Germline values: CDR1 SGDLS, CDR2 YYNGEE. The CDR3 protein is CASTPVGVFSGEQFF. In DNA, the CDR3 is TGTGCCAGCACCCCGGTGGGAGTGTTCTCGGGTGAGCAGTTCTTC.

This clone was picked up a small number of times. This chain links TRBV6-4 with TRBJ2-1; 8 nucleotides match TRBD2. After removal of 2 bases from V and 10 bases from J, the junction contained 7 bases not matched to a gene. This CDR3 is built from 14 residues. The V gene's germline CDR1 is MRHNA and CDR2 SNTAGT. The CDR3 DNA sequence: TGTGCCAGCAGTGACGGGACTAGGATGGGAGAGCAGTTCTTC. The encoded protein is CASSDGTRMGEQFF.

The chain joins TRBV7-9 to TRBJ2-5; 11 nucleotides align to TRBD1. The end of the DNA is better explained by TRBJ2-7, so the J call may be wrong. The length of the CDR3 is 15 residues. Germline lookup yields CDR1 SEHNR and CDR2 FQNEAQ (reference sequence). CDR3 nucleotide sequence: TGTGCCAGCAGCTCCTTGGACAGGGGGCGGTACGAGCAGTACTTC. This encodes CASSSLDRGRYEQYF.

The CDR3 bases are TGTGCCACCACCGCCGGACTACAACAAGAGACCCAGTACTTC. Residues: CATTAGLQQETQYF. The chain uses TRBV21-1 and TRBJ2-5; the D call of TRBD2 is as the table states it, not checked on the DNA. TRBV21-1 constitutes a pseudogene. CDR3 length: 14 amino acids.

This chain uses TRBV18 with TRBJ1-4; D perhaps matches TRBD1 (6 bases). The CDR3 length is 15 residues. With 2 bases removed from V and 6 bases from J, the gap between germline ends came to 13 bases. Germline V gene lookup returns CDR1 KGHSH and CDR2 LQKENI. CDR3 region: CASSPTYAGDEKLFF. For the CDR3, the DNA is TGTGCCAGCTCACCAACATATGCAGGGGATGAAAAACTGTTTTTT.

This chain joins TRBV5-4 and TRBJ2-3, with D perhaps matching TRBD1 (5 bases). CDR3 length: 14 amino acids. Trimming cost V 3 bases and J 5 bases, with 13 bases left between them. The V gene's germline CDR1 is SGHNT and CDR2 YYREEE (reference sequence). CDR3 in DNA: TGTGCCAGCAGCTCCAGGGTAGGGCAAGATACGCAGTATTTT. Translation gives CASSSRVGQDTQYF.

This rearrangement joins TRBV5-4 to TRBJ2-2, with 10 bases aligning to TRBD1. V gave up 4 bases and J gave up 5 bases; unmatched junction bases: 5. Germline V lookup: CDR1 SGHNT, CDR2 YYREEE (reference sequence). The CDR3 loop spans 15 amino acids. The CDR3 sequence is CASSPGQGVTGELFF. The CDR3 nucleotides are TGTGCCAGCAGCCCTGGACAGGGGGTGACCGGGGAGCTGTTTTTT.

This clone came up a few times. The chain uses TRBV13 and TRBJ2-7; TRBD2 aligns across 7 bases. V was pared by 2 bases and J by 3 bases, with 4 bases of the junction left unmatched. This CDR3 is built from 14 residues. Looked up from germline, CDR1 is PRHDT and CDR2 is FYEKMQ (reference sequence). For the CDR3, the DNA is TGTGCCAGCAGCTTACGCGGGAGTGTCTACGAGCAGTACTTC. Encoded protein: CASSLRGSVYEQYF. The whole variable domain, filled in from reference TRBV13 and TRBJ2-7, reads AAGVIQSPRHLIKEKRETATLKCYPIPRHDTVYWYQQGPGQDPQFLISFYEKMQSDKGSIPDRFSAQQFSDYHSELNMSSLELGDSALYFCASSLRGSVYEQYFGPGTRLTVT.

The rearrangement links TRBV29-1 to TRBJ2-7, with a tentative D call TRBD1 (6 bases). Per the germline V gene, CDR1 is SQVTM and CDR2 is ANQGSEA. Trimming removed 4 bases from V and 2 bases from J, with 9 bases in between. This CDR3 contains 12 residues. CDR3 DNA sequence: TGCAGCGTTGCCCAGGGGACCTACGAGCAGTACTTC. It codes for CSVAQGTYEQYF.

This clone has just one count. The J gene is TRBJ1-1, the V gene TRBV7-9, with a possible D match to TRBD1 (5 bases). CDR3 length: 15 amino acids. Germline V gene data show CDR1 as SEHNR and CDR2 as FQNEAQ (reference sequence). The V and J ends lost 5 bases and 1 base respectively, with 14 bases between them. DNA of the CDR3: TGTGCCAGCAGCCTCGGGGTGGGGGGGAACACTGAAGCTTTCTTT. It is translated as CASSLGVGGNTEAFF.

The CDR3 region has the DNA TGTGCCAGCTCACCCTCCCGGGAGACGGGCTATGGCTACACCTTC. This gives the protein CASSPSRETGYGYTF. The rearrangement links TRBV18 to TRBJ1-2; D gene unclear. Germline assignment: CDR1 KGHSH and CDR2 LQKENI. Trimming pared 3 bases from V and 4 bases from J, leaving 15 bases between. CDR3 length: 15 amino acids.

The gene calls are TRBV11-3 and TRBJ2-7, with 7 bases lining up with TRBD1. The germline CDR1 and CDR2 sequences are SGHNT and YENEEA. This CDR3 contains 12 residues. V was pared by 4 bases and J by 5 bases, with 2 bases of the junction left unmatched. The CDR3 nucleotides are TGTGCCAGCAGCTCCCAGGGGGACGAGCAGTACTTC. This sequence encodes CASSSQGDEQYF.

The gene calls are TRBV11-1 and TRBJ2-5, with 11 bases that match TRBD2. Germline V lookup: CDR1 SGHAT, CDR2 FQDESV (reference sequence). The CDR3 runs to 16 residues. The V segment lost 2 bases and the J segment 0 bases; nucleotides outside the gene matches: 2. The CDR3 DNA reads as TGTGCCAGCAGCTTACAGACTAGCGGGAACCAAGAGACCCAGTACTTC. Residues: CASSLQTSGNQETQYF.

The V and J genes are TRBV12-1 and TRBJ2-7; the table gives TRBD1 as D, unverified against the DNA. TRBV12-1 is an annotated pseudogene. CDR3 length equals 15 residues. The CDR3 DNA follows: TGTGCCAGCAGCGCGGGACAGGGGCTTCCCTACGAGCAGTACTTC. Translated: CASSAGQGLPYEQYF.

This clone was recorded once. The V and J genes are TRBV11-3 and TRBJ2-2; a possible D gene is TRBD1 (5 bases). The CDR3 consists of 16 residues. Trimming removed 5 bases at V and 1 base at J, with 14 bases between. In germline, CDR1 is SGHNT, CDR2 YENEEA. CDR3 nucleotides: TGTGCCAGCAGCCAGGGTGTGGGCCTGAACACCGGGGAGCTGTTTTTT. This sequence encodes CASSQGVGLNTGELFF.

V gene TRBV28 combines with J gene TRBJ1-5, with D perhaps TRBD1 (5 bases). There are 17 residues in the CDR3. V lost 8 bases, J lost 0 bases, and 20 bases lay in between. From germline, CDR1 is MDHEN and CDR2 SYDVKM. As DNA, the CDR3 is TGTGCCAGCCTCTGGGGGGATTCAGCGGTTAGCAATCAGCCCCAGCATTTT. Translated, it gives CASLWGDSAVSNQPQHF.

V and J are TRBV27 and TRBJ2-1, with 7 bases fitting TRBD1. V gave up 0 bases and J gave up 4 bases; unmatched junction bases: 15. Germline assignment: CDR1 MNHEY and CDR2 SMNVEV (reference sequence). This CDR3 is built from 19 residues. The CDR3 bases are TGTGCCAGCAGTTTATCCCCCCTACAACAAGGGGGCTGGTACAATGAGCAGTTCTTC. As protein: CASSLSPLQQGGWYNEQFF.